The 11 T cell receptor beta chains given below trace back to one sample, sequenced in a study of T cell responses to AZD1222 COVID-19 vaccine. Sequenced by immunoSEQ multiplex PCR; TCRdb stores in-frame clones only, minus some. The sample has roughly 110,000 clones, under 90% seen once. Here the sequenced sample was peripheral blood, taken on day 0 of AZD1222 vaccination. The receptors were sampled from an adult in good health.

This chain uses TRBV19 with TRBJ1-3; no reliable D call. This CDR3 is 14 amino acids long. Trimming removed 7 bases at V and 0 bases at J, with 10 bases between. In germline, CDR1 is LNHDA, CDR2 SQIVND (reference sequence). CDR3 in DNA: TGTGCCAGTACGCAACTGCACTCTGGAAACACCATATATTTT. This encodes CASTQLHSGNTIYF.

This chain links TRBV10-1 with TRBJ2-1; perhaps TRBD1 as D (6 bases). CDR3 length equals 11 residues. Germline values: CDR1 WNHNN, CDR2 SYGVQD (reference sequence). Between the trimmed V and J ends, which lost 8 bases and 9 bases, there was a span of 11 bases. Here the CDR3 DNA reads TGCGCCAGCCAGGGGATGAGTGAGCAGTTCTTC. Encoded protein: CASQGMSEQFF.

A few counts support this clone. CDR3 sequence reads: CASTAGLANYEQYF. The CDR3 coding sequence is TGTGCCAGCACGGCCGGACTAGCGAACTACGAGCAGTACTTC. The chain links TRBV2 to TRBJ2-7, with 9 nucleotides matching TRBD2. This CDR3 region has 14 residues. With V trimmed by 7 bases and J by 3 bases, 7 bases remained unmatched. The V gene's germline CDR1 is SNHLY and CDR2 FYNNEI.

The rearrangement joins TRBV25-1 to TRBJ2-7; unclear D gene. Trimming shortened V by 1 base and J by 2 bases, and 9 bases separated the two germline ends. This CDR3 is built from 14 residues. Germline assignment: CDR1 MGHDK and CDR2 SYGVNS. For the CDR3, the DNA is TGTGCCAGCAGTGAATTTCGGAACCCCTACGAGCAGTACTTC. This sequence encodes CASSEFRNPYEQYF.

The chain combines TRBV2 with TRBJ1-3, with a possible D match to TRBD1 (5 bases). Germline CDR1 SNHLY, CDR2 FYNNEI. The CDR3 totals 17 residues. Trimming left V 6 bases short and J 0 bases short, with 18 bases between. CDR3 region: CASRPRTGTDSGNTIYF. The CDR3 DNA reads as TGTGCCAGCAGGCCCAGGACCGGGACGGACTCTGGAAACACCATATATTTT.

This sequence joins TRBV19 and TRBJ2-1; tentatively, D is TRBD2 (6 bases). The CDR3 sequence is 14 residues long. Looked up from germline, CDR1 is LNHDA and CDR2 is SQIVND (reference sequence). V lost 3 bases and J 7 bases, leaving 13 bases between the germline ends. CDR3 nucleotide sequence: TGTGCCAGTAGTATGAGAGTAGCGGAAAATGAGCAGTTCTTC. Its protein is CASSMRVAENEQFF.

The chain links TRBV18 to TRBJ1-3, with unresolved D. The germline CDR1 and CDR2 sequences are KGHSH and LQKENI. This CDR3 has 16 residues. Trimming removed 2 bases at V and 0 bases at J, with 11 bases between. The CDR3 bases are TGTGCCAGCTCACCAACGAGGGTCGCCTCTGGAAACACCATATATTTT. Translated: CASSPTRVASGNTIYF.

The chain couples TRBV14 to TRBJ1-1; a weak D match, TRBD1 (6 bases). The CDR3 loop spans 13 amino acids. The germline V gene has CDR1 SGHDN and CDR2 FVKESK. V lost 2 bases to trimming and J lost 13 bases, with 17 bases between them. CDR3 sequence reads: CASSQFQDSLGFF. The CDR3 nucleotides are TGTGCCAGCAGCCAATTCCAGGACAGCCTCGGTTTCTTT.

The rearrangement joins TRBV12-3 or TRBV12-4 to TRBJ1-4; no clear D. This CDR3 comprises 13 residues. Between the trimmed V and J ends, which lost 6 bases and 5 bases, there was a span of 10 bases. CDR3 region: CASSLTGNEKLFF. The CDR3 DNA is TGTGCCAGCAGCCTGACCGGGAATGAAAAACTGTTTTTT.

The J gene is TRBJ1-5, the V gene TRBV6-2 or TRBV6-3; the D is unclear. CDR3 length: 15 amino acids. In germline, CDR1 is MNHEY, CDR2 SVGEGT. Between the trimmed V and J ends, which lost 2 bases and 0 bases, there was a span of 8 bases. CDR3 nucleotides: TGTGCCAGCAGTTACGGTGGCTATAGCAATCAGCCCCAGCATTTT. Amino acids: CASSYGGYSNQPQHF.

The CDR3 DNA follows: TGCGCCAGCAGAGTAGGGGACACGTCTTTCGGGGGCTACACCTTC. As protein: CASRVGDTSFGGYTF. This chain connects TRBV5-1 to TRBJ1-2, with D perhaps matching TRBD1 (6 bases). The CDR3 length is 15 residues. Germline V lookup: CDR1 SGHRS, CDR2 YFSETQ. The germline V and J ends were trimmed by 5 bases and 8 bases, with 22 bases remaining between them.